Sequencing of this TCR beta chain was carried out in a study of regulatory T cells in long-lasting Graves disease. HTBI primers from iRepertoire and Arm-PCR of CDR3 regions yielded the TCR beta libraries. Per the study methods: Identified across the samples were approximately 60 TRBV segments and 13 to 15 TRBJ segments. One entry per CDR3 protein results from TCRdb running MiXCR on the multiplex PCR reads. For this entry, the V and J calls and clone size follow TCRdb and not the study's own pipeline. The table lists 400,000 to 500,000 distinct CDR3 sequences, 21% of them singletons. The time point was: persistent/refractory GD, antithyroid drugs over 5 years with positive TRAb. From RNA extracted from PBMCs, the TCR library was made. Diagnoses of Graves' disease were made by American Thyroid Association guidelines. Deletions cut 0 bases from V and 6 bases from J, with 16 bases between. The CDR3 contains 15 residues. Germline CDR1 and CDR2: SGHRS and YFSETQ.

The specimen was peripheral blood mononuclear cells (PBMCs), collected when the disease was refractory, from a patient treated with antithyroid drugs. This sequence was found in a female donor with Graves disease. The chain links TRBV5-1 to TRBJ2-7; D perhaps matches TRBD1 (5 bases). The CDR3 protein is CASSLAPGPLGEQYF. In nucleotides, the CDR3 is TGCGCCAGCAGCTTGGCGCCAGGGCCCCTGGGCGAGCAGTACTTC.